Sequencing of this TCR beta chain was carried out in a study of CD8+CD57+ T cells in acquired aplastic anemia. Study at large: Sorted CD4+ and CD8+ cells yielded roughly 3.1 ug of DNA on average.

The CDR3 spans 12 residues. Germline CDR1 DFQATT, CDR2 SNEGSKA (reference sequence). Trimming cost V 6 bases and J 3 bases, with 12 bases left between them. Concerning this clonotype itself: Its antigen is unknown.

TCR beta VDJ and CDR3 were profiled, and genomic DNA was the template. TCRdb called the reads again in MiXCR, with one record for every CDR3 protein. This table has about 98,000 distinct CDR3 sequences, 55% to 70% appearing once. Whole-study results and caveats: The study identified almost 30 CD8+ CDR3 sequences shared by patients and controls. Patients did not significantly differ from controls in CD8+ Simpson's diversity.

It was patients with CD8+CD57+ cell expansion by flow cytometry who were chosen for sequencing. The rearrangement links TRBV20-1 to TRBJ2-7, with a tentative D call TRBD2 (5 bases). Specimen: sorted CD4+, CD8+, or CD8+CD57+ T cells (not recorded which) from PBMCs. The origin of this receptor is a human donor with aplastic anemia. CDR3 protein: CSAKGRVYEQYF. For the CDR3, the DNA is TGCAGTGCCAAAGGGCGGGTCTACGAGCAGTACTTC.